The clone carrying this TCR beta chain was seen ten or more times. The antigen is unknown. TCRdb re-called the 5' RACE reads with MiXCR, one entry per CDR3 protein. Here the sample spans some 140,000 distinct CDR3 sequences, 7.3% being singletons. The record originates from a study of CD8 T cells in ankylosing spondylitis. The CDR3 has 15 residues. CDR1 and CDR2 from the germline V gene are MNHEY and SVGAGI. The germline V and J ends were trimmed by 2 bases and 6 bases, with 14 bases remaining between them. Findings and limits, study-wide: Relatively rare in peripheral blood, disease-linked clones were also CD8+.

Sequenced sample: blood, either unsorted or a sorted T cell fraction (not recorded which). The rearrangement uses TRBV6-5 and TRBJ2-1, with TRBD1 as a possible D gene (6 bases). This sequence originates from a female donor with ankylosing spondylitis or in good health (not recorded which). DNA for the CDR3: TGTGCCAGCAGTTACGGGGGCAGGGGTTTCAATGAGCAGTTCTTC. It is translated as CASSYGGRGFNEQFF.